This T cell receptor (beta chain) came from a study of graft-versus-host responses after intestinal transplantation. Looking at the study overall: All of the recipients had induction that used anti-thymocyte globulin, then tacrolimus and steroids for about 3 years. Study conclusions and caveats: Maximum circulating GvH clone levels tracked with early post-transplant HvG decreases. Researchers found GvH clones in recipient marrow, and some showed up first in ileum or blood.

In germline, CDR1 is SGDLS, CDR2 YYNGEE. V gave up 1 base and J gave up 1 base, with 9 bases separating them. The CDR3 totals 15 residues. The count of this clone is one. Its antigen remains unidentified. Generated by immunoSEQ multiplex PCR, the TCRdb table keeps only in-frame clones and is missing some. Altogether approximately 97,000 clones are present, 85% to 95% being singletons, with the ten largest covering around 0.067%. This clonotype was sampled from a human donor who was the organ donor for an intestinal transplant. The material was unstimulated CD8+ T cells sorted from spleen or lymph node cells, obtained before transplant. The chain combines TRBV9 with TRBJ2-1; tentative D call: TRBD2 (6 bases). The CDR3 sequence: CASSVSGYSYNEQFF. The CDR3 region has the DNA TGTGCCAGCAGCGTAAGCGGGTATTCCTACAATGAGCAGTTCTTC. Complete variable domain (other parts from reference TRBV9 and TRBJ2-1): DSGVTQTPKHLITATGQRVTLRCSPRSGDLSVYWYQQSLDQGLQFLIQYYNGEERAKGNILERFSAQQFPDLHSELNLSSLELGDSALYFCASSVSGYSYNEQFFGPGTRLTVL.